Listed below are T cell receptor beta chains from one sample, sequenced in a study of blood T cell repertoires in COVID-19. Sequenced by immunoSEQ multiplex PCR; TCRdb stores in-frame clones only, minus some. The data show some 270,000 clones, with roughly 86% seen just once and approximately 10% held by the top ten. Sequencing was performed on peripheral blood. The receptors were sampled from a man between 35 and 55 years old with active or convalescent COVID-19. The CDR3 runs from the conserved cysteine through the conserved F or W. A D gene is named only where the DNA matches it firmly. Size is stated for part of the rows, as once, few or many counts, or as a class when the clone is expanded.

V	length	D	size	J	CDR3	DNA
TRBV3-1/TRBV3-2	16	TRBD2	NA	TRBJ2-1	CASSQSPSGYMNEQFF	TGTGCCAGCAGCCAGTCGCCTAGCGGATACATGAATGAGCAGTTCTTC
TRBV30	13	TRBD1	NA	TRBJ1-6	CASVTRGRSPLHF	TGTGCCTCCGTGACGAGGGGGCGGTCACCCCTCCACTTT
TRBV9	16	TRBD1	NA	TRBJ2-1	CASSVSGQGLMGEQFF	TGTGCCAGCAGCGTATCGGGACAGGGTCTTATGGGTGAGCAGTTCTTC
TRBV12-2	12	NA	once	TRBJ2-1	CASRLRGGEQFF	TGTGCAAGTCGCTTACGCGGGGGAGAGCAGTTCTTC
TRBV7-9	17	TRBD1	NA	TRBJ2-5	CASSFPKGGQEQETQYF	TGTGCCAGCAGCTTCCCCAAAGGGGGACAGGAGCAGGAGACCCAGTACTTC
TRBV19	15	NA	NA	TRBJ2-7	CASSIGAGDPYEQYF	TGTGCCAGTAGTATAGGGGCAGGTGATCCCTACGAGCAGTACTTC
TRBV6-5	14	NA	NA	TRBJ1-1	CASTITVLNTEAFF	TGTGCCAGCACTATAACGGTTCTAAACACTGAAGCTTTCTTT
TRBV28	11	NA	NA	TRBJ1-1	CASRGPTEAFF	TGTGCCAGCAGGGGGCCCACTGAAGCTTTCTTT
TRBV12-3/TRBV12-4	13	NA	NA	TRBJ2-5	CASSWRGRETQYF	TGTGCCAGCAGTTGGCGGGGGCGGGAGACCCAGTACTTC
TRBV30	11	NA	NA	TRBJ2-1	CAWAEVNEQFF	TGTGCCTGGGCTGAGGTAAATGAGCAGTTCTTC
TRBV25-1	14	NA	many	TRBJ1-4	CASSEAGTNEKLFF	TGTGCCAGCAGTGAAGCCGGAACTAATGAAAAACTGTTTTTT
TRBV7-6	15	NA	NA	TRBJ1-3	CASSRGGGAGNTIYF	TGTGCCAGCAGTCGAGGAGGGGGGGCTGGAAACACCATATATTTT
TRBV6-5	12	NA	NA	TRBJ1-4	CATQGDNEKLFF	TGTGCCACTCAAGGGGATAATGAAAAACTGTTTTTT
TRBV30	15	NA	NA	TRBJ2-2	CAWSSLGQNTGELFF	TGTGCCTGGAGTAGTCTGGGCCAGAACACCGGGGAGCTGTTTTTT
TRBV4-1	13	NA	NA	TRBJ2-7	CASSREMRYEQYF	TGCGCCAGCAGCCGAGAGATGAGGTACGAGCAGTACTTC
TRBV6-5	16	TRBD1	NA	TRBJ2-5	CASSYSHWTGEETQYF	TGTGCCAGCAGTTACTCCCACTGGACAGGGGAAGAGACCCAGTACTTC
TRBV10-3	13	NA	NA	TRBJ1-2	CAISEGQGGGYTF	TGTGCCATCAGTGAAGGGCAGGGTGGCGGCTACACCTTC
TRBV21-1	21	NA	NA	TRBJ1-4	CASSKASLLSDRGHGREKLFF	TGTGCCAGCAGCAAAGCCTCCCTTCTTTCGGACAGGGGGCATGGGCGTGAAAAACTGTTTTTT
TRBV14	13	NA	NA	TRBJ1-2	CASSSHYGEVYTF	TGTGCCAGCAGCTCCCACTACGGGGAGGTCTACACCTTC
TRBV24-1	13	NA	once	TRBJ2-1	CATSEQTVSEQFF	TGTGCCACCAGTGAACAGACGGTCAGCGAGCAGTTCTTC
TRBV14	15	NA	NA	TRBJ2-7	CASSQDRGREHEQYF	TGTGCCAGCAGCCAAGATAGAGGCAGAGAACACGAGCAGTACTTC
TRBV15	16	NA	NA	TRBJ2-5	CATSRGGRGSQETQYF	TGTGCCACCAGCAGAGGAGGAAGAGGAAGCCAAGAGACCCAGTACTTC
TRBV28	15	TRBD1	once	TRBJ2-5	CASRAPTGAQETQYF	TGTGCCAGCAGAGCGCCGACAGGGGCGCAAGAGACCCAGTACTTC
TRBV7-6	17	NA	NA	TRBJ2-2	CASSLIRRVEHTGELFF	TGTGCCAGCAGCTTAATTCGGAGGGTCGAACACACCGGGGAGCTGTTTTTT
TRBV7-2	14	NA	NA	TRBJ1-1	CASSPIGQYTEAFF	TGTGCCAGCAGCCCAATTGGACAGTACACTGAAGCTTTCTTT
TRBV2	14	NA	NA	TRBJ2-3	CASRGGLATDTQYF	TGTGCCAGCAGGGGCGGGCTAGCCACAGATACGCAGTATTTT
TRBV11-3	13	NA	NA	TRBJ1-2	CASSPDGNYGYTF	TGTGCCAGCAGCCCAGACGGGAACTATGGCTACACCTTC
TRBV19	13	NA	NA	TRBJ2-7	CASSLQGPHEQYF	TGTGCCAGTAGTCTCCAGGGTCCCCACGAGCAGTACTTC
TRBV7-2	15	TRBD1	NA	TRBJ2-5	CASSRTGGFQETQYF	TGTGCCAGCAGCCGGACAGGGGGGTTCCAAGAGACCCAGTACTTC
TRBV9	12	NA	NA	TRBJ2-1	CASSPRFGEQFF	TGTGCCAGCAGCCCCCGGTTCGGTGAGCAGTTCTTC
TRBV6-1	14	NA	once	TRBJ1-2	CASSEVGGSYGYTF	TGTGCCAGCAGTGAAGTCGGCGGTTCATATGGCTACACCTTC
TRBV18	15	TRBD1	NA	TRBJ1-4	CASSPEDRGGEKLFF	TGTGCCAGCTCACCAGAAGACAGGGGAGGTGAAAAACTGTTTTTT
TRBV2	13	NA	NA	TRBJ1-2	CASFAFVDYGYTF	TGTGCCAGCTTCGCTTTTGTAGACTATGGCTACACCTTC
TRBV11-2	15	TRBD2	NA	TRBJ2-2	CASSFGTTYTGELFF	TGTGCCAGCAGCTTTGGGACTACATACACCGGGGAGCTGTTTTTT
TRBV14	15	TRBD1	NA	TRBJ1-2	CASSQDSGQGYGYTF	TGTGCCAGCAGCCAAGATAGTGGACAGGGCTATGGCTACACCTTC
TRBV4-2	17	TRBD1	NA	TRBJ1-4	CASSRRGGQGINEKLFF	TGTGCCAGCAGCCGTCGGGGGGGACAGGGTATAAATGAAAAACTGTTTTTT
TRBV7-3	17	TRBD1	NA	TRBJ2-5	CASSQYPTGGVGETQYF	TGTGCCAGCAGCCAATACCCGACAGGGGGGGTGGGAGAGACCCAGTACTTC
TRBV9	13	NA	NA	TRBJ1-1	CASSVVMNTEAFF	TGTGCCAGCAGCGTTGTAATGAACACTGAAGCTTTCTTT
TRBV5-6	15	TRBD1	NA	TRBJ2-1	CASSFGTGQNNEQFF	TGTGCCAGCAGCTTTGGGACAGGGCAAAACAATGAGCAGTTCTTC
TRBV30	13	NA	few	TRBJ1-5	CAWSRAGDQPQHF	TGTGCCTGGAGTCGGGCAGGGGATCAGCCCCAGCATTTT
TRBV5-4	14	TRBD1	once	TRBJ2-3	CASSLQGSTDTQYF	TGTGCCAGCAGCTTACAGGGGAGCACAGATACGCAGTATTTT
TRBV5-5	15	NA	NA	TRBJ2-1	CASSGQLTSYNEQFF	TGTGCCAGCAGCGGACAGCTTACCTCCTACAATGAGCAGTTCTTC
TRBV30	13	TRBD1	NA	TRBJ2-7	CAWSRDRGYEQYF	TGTGCCTGGAGCAGGGACAGGGGCTACGAGCAGTACTTC
TRBV3-1/TRBV3-2	15	NA	NA	TRBJ2-3	CASSPGLTRTDTQYF	TGTGCCAGCAGCCCTGGACTGACCCGCACAGATACGCAGTATTTT
TRBV24-1	18	TRBD2	once	TRBJ2-3	CATSERGLAGGSTDTQYF	TGTGCCACCAGTGAACGGGGACTAGCGGGAGGGAGCACAGATACGCAGTATTTT
TRBV3-1/TRBV3-2	14	NA	NA	TRBJ2-5	CASSQGGQGETQYF	TGTGCCAGCAGCCAAGGGGGCCAAGGGGAGACCCAGTACTTC
TRBV3-1/TRBV3-2	16	TRBD2	NA	TRBJ2-7	CASSRRGVRESYEQYF	TGTGCCAGCAGCCGTCGGGGGGTCAGGGAGTCCTACGAGCAGTACTTC
TRBV2	15	NA	NA	TRBJ1-5	CASSEQGSGNQPQHF	TGTGCCAGCAGTGAACAGGGCTCCGGCAATCAGCCCCAGCATTTT
TRBV4-1	14	NA	NA	TRBJ1-1	CASSQRGGDTEAFF	TGCGCCAGCAGCCAAAGGGGGGGTGACACTGAAGCTTTCTTT
TRBV4-1	20	TRBD2	NA	TRBJ2-3	CASSQDLLRLAGISTDTQYF	TGCGCCAGCAGCCAAGACCTTCTACGACTAGCGGGGATTAGCACAGATACGCAGTATTTT
TRBV7-6	16	NA	NA	TRBJ1-3	CASSGFRGIAGNTIYF	TGTGCCAGCAGCGGTTTCAGGGGTATCGCTGGAAACACCATATATTTT
TRBV12-5	21	TRBD2	NA	TRBJ2-1	CASGWTSGTSGITHPHNEQFF	TGTGCTAGTGGTTGGACGTCTGGGACTAGCGGGATCACCCACCCACACAATGAGCAGTTCTTC
TRBV4-2	15	NA	NA	TRBJ1-4	CASSQDPTGPEKLFF	TGTGCCAGCAGCCAAGATCCTACAGGGCCTGAAAAACTGTTTTTT